Below, one T cell receptor beta chain is given with its context. Its antigen is unidentified. The V end lost 2 bases, the J end lost 5 bases, and 13 bases lay between the germline ends. Germline V gene data show CDR1 as SGHDT and CDR2 as YYEEEE. The CDR3 runs 15 residues. This entry comes from a study of cytomegalovirus exposure and HLA in healthy donors. Study results and limitations: A later analysis found most CMV-associated TCR beta chains apparently HLA-restricted.

PCR amplification relied on 60 Vbeta primers (plus 13 Jbeta primers). Sequenced by immunoSEQ multiplex PCR; TCRdb stores in-frame clones only, minus some. The sample has approximately 170,000 clones, roughly 80% seen once; the top ten hold roughly 10%. Sequenced input: PBMCs. This clonotype was sampled from a man aged 18 to 29 in good health and CMV-seropositive. The V call is TRBV5-6, the J call TRBJ2-2, with D possibly being TRBD1 (6 bases). Here the CDR3 DNA reads TGTGCCAGCAGCTTAGGGGGACCAGTAACCGGGGAGCTGTTTTTT. Its protein product is CASSLGGPVTGELFF. Looking up the rest from reference TRBV5-6 and TRBJ2-2 gives the full variable domain: DAGVTQSPTHLIKTRGQQVTLRCSPKSGHDTVSWYQQALGQGPQFIFQYYEEEERQRGNFPDRFSGHQFPNYSSELNVNALLLGDSALYLCASSLGGPVTGELFFGEGSRLTVL.